The 14 T cell receptor beta chains below were found in one sample sequenced in a study of spatial heterogeneity in lung cancer. Using its own MiXCR run on the 5' RACE reads, TCRdb lists one record per CDR3 protein. The table lists around 48,000 distinct CDR3 sequences, roughly 5.7% of them singletons, with 11% in the top ten. Time point meaning: sample taken at primary tumor resection. Tumor, nontumor lung or frozen PBMC supplied whole RNA, sequenced without sorting. This specimen consisted of PBMCs, obtained at surgery. The receptors were gathered from a male donor with early-stage non-small cell lung cancer.

This clonotype was observed at least ten times. The chain uses TRBV4-2 and TRBJ1-2; a weak D match, TRBD1 (5 bases). Per the germline V gene, CDR1 is LGHNA and CDR2 is YNFKEQ. V was cut by 3 bases and J by 2 bases, with 10 bases left in between. CDR3 length: 14 residues. The CDR3 loop reads CASSQPGPNYGYTF. In DNA form, the CDR3 reads TGTGCCAGCAGCCAGCCGGGACCCAACTATGGCTACACCTTC.

Ten or more counts support this clonotype. The J gene is TRBJ2-3, the V gene TRBV7-2, with 9 bases that match TRBD2. J lost 0 bases, V lost 5 bases, and 6 bases had no gene match. The germline gives CDR1 SGHTA, CDR2 FQGNSA. The CDR3 is 16 residues long. CDR3 DNA sequence: TGTGCCAGCAGCCCCGCGAGCGGGGGGAGCACAGATACGCAGTATTTT. This translates into CASSPASGGSTDTQYF. The entire variable domain, with the rest obtained from reference TRBV7-2 and TRBJ2-3, is as follows: GAGVSQSPSNKVTEKGKDVELRCDPISGHTALYWYRQSLGQGLEFLIYFQGNSAPDKSGLPSDRFSAERTGGSVSTLTIQRTQQEDSAVYLCASSPASGGSTDTQYFGPGTRLTVL.

This clonotype was seen ten or more times. The chain is built from TRBV12-3 or TRBV12-4 and TRBJ2-7; tentatively, D is TRBD1 (6 bases). V gave up 5 bases and J gave up 1 base, with 12 bases separating them. The CDR3 has 14 residues. The chain's CDR3 is CASSKIQGSYEQYF. The CDR3 bases are TGTGCCAGCAGTAAGATACAGGGTTCCTACGAGCAGTACTTC.

CDR3: CASSLEGRKETQYF. In DNA, the CDR3 is TGCGCCAGCAGCTTAGAGGGCCGAAAAGAGACCCAGTACTTC. The V and J genes are TRBV5-1 and TRBJ2-5; a weak D match, TRBD2 (5 bases). The V end was cut by 2 bases, the J end by 3 bases, with 11 bases between. The length of the CDR3 is 14 residues. Per the germline V gene, CDR1 is SGHRS and CDR2 is YFSETQ.

This chain joins TRBV2 and TRBJ2-3; 10 bases match TRBD1. This CDR3 region has 13 residues. Germline lookup yields CDR1 SNHLY and CDR2 FYNNEI. V was pared by 7 bases and J by 8 bases, with 6 bases of the junction left unmatched. The CDR3 DNA reads as TGTGCCAGCACGACAGGGGGCCGGGTTACGCAGTATTTT. It translates to CASTTGGRVTQYF.

This clonotype was detected only a few times. The V call is TRBV2, the J call TRBJ2-5; possibly TRBD2 for D (6 bases). V lost 2 bases to trimming and J lost 13 bases, with 26 bases between them. The CDR3 totals 16 residues. The germline V gene has CDR1 SNHLY and CDR2 FYNNEI. The chain's CDR3 is CASSETSGSHLRNRYF. The CDR3 region has the DNA TGTGCCAGCAGTGAAACCAGCGGGTCCCATCTGCGGAACCGGTACTTC. Filled out from reference TRBV2 and TRBJ2-5, the complete variable domain reads EPEVTQTPSHQVTQMGQEVILRCVPISNHLYFYWYRQILGQKVEFLVSFYNNEISEKSEIFDDQFSVERPDGSNFTLKIRSTKLEDSAMYFCASSETSGSHLRNRYFGPGTRLLVL.

The sample holds many counts of this clonotype. The gene calls are TRBV10-3 and TRBJ1-6; weak D call: TRBD1 (5 bases). V lost 2 bases, J lost 5 bases, and 7 bases lay in between. CDR3 length: 14 amino acids. CDR1 is ENHRY and CDR2 is SYGVKD in the germline V gene. The CDR3 sequence: CAISETRDNSPLHF. CDR3 nucleotide sequence: TGTGCCATCAGTGAGACCAGGGATAATTCACCCCTCCACTTT.

This clonotype was seen repeatedly, ten times or more. The chain has TRBV6-2 or TRBV6-3 and TRBJ1-5; possibly TRBD1 for D (6 bases). V lost 6 bases to trimming and J lost 5 bases, with 11 bases between them. The CDR3 length is 13 residues. Per the germline V gene, CDR1 is MNHEY and CDR2 is SVGEGT. CDR3 residues: CASSGGPDQPQHF. CDR3 coding DNA: TGTGCCAGCAGCGGGGGGCCTGATCAGCCCCAGCATTTT.

In this sample, this clonotype turned up many times. This sequence joins TRBV25-1 and TRBJ1-4; no definite D call. Trimming shortened V by 4 bases and J by 0 bases, and 9 bases separated the two germline ends. The CDR3 has 15 residues. Germline CDR1 and CDR2: MGHDK and SYGVNS. DNA for the CDR3: TGTGCCAGCAGTGTCCCCCAGGCAACTAATGAAAAACTGTTTTTT. Its translation: CASSVPQATNEKLFF.

This clonotype occurred many times. The chain has TRBV19 and TRBJ2-6; no firm D call. Germline CDR1 is LNHDA and CDR2 is SQIVND (reference sequence). V lost 7 bases to trimming and J lost 3 bases, with 16 bases between them. CDR3 length: 16 residues. CDR3 residues: CASTPQTPSGANVLTF. For the CDR3, the DNA is TGTGCCAGTACTCCTCAAACTCCAAGTGGGGCCAACGTCCTGACTTTC.

In its sample, this clonotype was seen many times. The chain combines TRBV10-3 with TRBJ1-6, with 7 bases identical to TRBD1. With V trimmed by 7 bases and J by 7 bases, 1 base remained unmatched. The CDR3 runs 12 residues. Looked up from germline, CDR1 is ENHRY and CDR2 is SYGVKD. In DNA, the CDR3 is TGTGCCATCACAGGGGGAAATTCACCCCTCCACTTT. This gives the protein CAITGGNSPLHF.

This clonotype has ten or more counts. The genes are TRBV2 and TRBJ2-3; D uncertain. V shed 5 bases and J shed 0 bases, with 9 bases lying between them. This CDR3 is 14 amino acids long. Looked up from germline, CDR1 is SNHLY and CDR2 is FYNNEI. CDR3: CASSRAYSTDTQYF. The CDR3 coding sequence is TGTGCCAGCAGTCGAGCTTACAGCACAGATACGCAGTATTTT.

Many counts were recorded for this clonotype. V gene TRBV19 combines with J gene TRBJ2-2; possible D gene TRBD2, 5 bases. Germline assignment: CDR1 LNHDA and CDR2 SQIVND (reference sequence). Trimming took off 4 bases at V and 4 bases at J, with 13 bases between the two ends. This CDR3 comprises 15 residues. CDR3 in DNA: TGTGCCAGTAGTACCCTCTCCGGAGGCACCGGGGAGCTGTTTTTT. Protein product: CASSTLSGGTGELFF.

This clonotype was observed at least ten times. This chain connects TRBV5-6 to TRBJ2-3; D not certain. V lost 0 bases to trimming and J lost 0 bases, with 8 bases between them. The V gene's germline CDR1 is SGHDT and CDR2 YYEEEE. The CDR3 extends over 15 amino acids. CDR3 loop: CASSLGATSTDTQYF. The CDR3 nucleotides are TGTGCCAGCAGCTTGGGGGCAACGAGCACAGATACGCAGTATTTT.